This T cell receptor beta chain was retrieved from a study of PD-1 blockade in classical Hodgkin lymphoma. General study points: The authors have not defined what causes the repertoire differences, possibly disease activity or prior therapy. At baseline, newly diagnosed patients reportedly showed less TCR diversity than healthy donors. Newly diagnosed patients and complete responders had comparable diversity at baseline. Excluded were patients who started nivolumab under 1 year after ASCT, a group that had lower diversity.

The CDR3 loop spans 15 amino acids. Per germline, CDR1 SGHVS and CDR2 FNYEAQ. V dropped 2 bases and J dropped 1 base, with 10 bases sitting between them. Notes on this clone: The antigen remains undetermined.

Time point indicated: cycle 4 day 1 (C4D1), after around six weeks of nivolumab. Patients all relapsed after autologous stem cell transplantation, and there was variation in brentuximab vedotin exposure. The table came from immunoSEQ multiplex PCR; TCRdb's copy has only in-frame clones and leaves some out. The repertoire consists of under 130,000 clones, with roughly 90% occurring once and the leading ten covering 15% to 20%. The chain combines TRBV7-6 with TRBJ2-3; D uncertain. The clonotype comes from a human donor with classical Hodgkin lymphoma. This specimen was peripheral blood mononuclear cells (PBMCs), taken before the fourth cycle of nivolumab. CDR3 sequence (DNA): TGTGCCAGCAGCTTACGAACTCGGGGCACAGATACGCAGTATTTT. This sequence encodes CASSLRTRGTDTQYF.